Below, 11 T cell receptor beta chains from the same sample are listed, as sequenced in a study of a mutant IDH1 vaccine in newly diagnosed glioma. Specified time point: week 5, during vaccination. All doses held 300 ug of mutant IDH1 20-mer peptide, with topical imiquimod. The method was immunoSEQ multiplex PCR; TCRdb's version includes in-frame clones alone and lacks a portion of them. In the table there are under 70,000 clones, approximately 80% of which are singletons. Their antigen targets remain unknown. This material consisted of PBMCs, taken from a glioma patient whose treatment included an IDH1 peptide vaccine. These receptors originate from a man younger than 45 with glioma.

V is TRBV5-6 and J is TRBJ1-5, with D perhaps TRBD1 (5 bases). Germline V gene sequence: CDR1 SGHDT, CDR2 YYEEEE. The length of the CDR3 is 15 residues. Trimming took off 1 base at V and 2 bases at J, with 10 bases between the two ends. This CDR3 is CASSLRGIGNQPQHF. CDR3 DNA: TGTGCCAGCAGCTTGCGGGGGATTGGCAATCAGCCCCAGCATTTT.

The chain links TRBV10-1 to TRBJ1-1; D gene unclear. Germline CDR1 is WNHNN and CDR2 is SYGVQD (reference sequence). V lost 6 bases and J lost 10, with 15 bases in between. The CDR3 loop spans 12 amino acids. The CDR3 DNA reads as TGCGCCAGCAGGGCTGACCGAGGCGTAGCTTTCTTT. Protein: CASRADRGVAFF.

This chain uses TRBV28 with TRBJ2-1; 10 nucleotides align to TRBD2. Germline V gene sequence: CDR1 MDHEN, CDR2 SYDVKM. V lost 5 bases, J lost 7 bases, and 14 bases stayed unmatched. The CDR3 loop spans 17 amino acids. The CDR3 loop is CASSPAESGGAGNEQFF. The CDR3 DNA reads TGTGCCAGCAGTCCAGCGGAGAGCGGGGGGGCCGGGAATGAGCAGTTCTTC.

The gene calls are TRBV5-4 and TRBJ1-2; unclear D gene. The CDR3 has 16 amino acids. Germline V gene lookup returns CDR1 SGHNT and CDR2 YYREEE (reference sequence). V shed 5 bases and J shed 8 bases, with 25 bases lying between them. CDR3 nucleotides: TGTGCCAGCAGACCAAGAAGGATAGGACCAATCTTGGGCTACACCTTC. Translated, it gives CASRPRRIGPILGYTF.

This chain joins TRBV7-9 and TRBJ1-5; 7 bases line up with TRBD1. V lost 4 bases, J lost 3 bases, and 3 bases stayed unmatched. CDR3 length: 14 amino acids. Germline V gene lookup returns CDR1 SEHNR and CDR2 FQNEAQ (reference sequence). The CDR3: CASSSGQVNQPQHF. As DNA, the CDR3 is TGTGCCAGCAGCTCCGGACAGGTCAATCAGCCCCAGCATTTT.

This chain uses TRBV9 with TRBJ2-5, with 8 bases identical to TRBD2. The CDR3 extends over 17 amino acids. Germline V lookup: CDR1 SGDLS, CDR2 YYNGEE. The V gene end was trimmed by 5 bases and the J gene end by 5 bases; junction bases not matched to a gene: 17. The CDR3 here is CASSPGSFGGAGETQYF. The CDR3 DNA follows: TGTGCCAGCAGTCCCGGCTCCTTCGGGGGGGCCGGGGAGACCCAGTACTTC.

The V and J genes are TRBV5-1 and TRBJ2-5, with D maybe TRBD2 (7 bases). Germline assignment: CDR1 SGHRS and CDR2 YFSETQ. V dropped 4 bases and J dropped 5 bases, with 15 bases sitting between them. This CDR3 contains 14 residues. CDR3 nucleotide sequence: TGCGCCAGCAGCACGGGGGGCGGAGGTGAGACCCAGTACTTC. Encoded protein: CASSTGGGGETQYF.

This sequence joins TRBV27 and TRBJ2-1; weak D call: TRBD1 (6 bases). The germline V gene encodes CDR1 MNHEY and CDR2 SMNVEV (reference sequence). The CDR3 loop spans 15 amino acids. V shed 6 bases and J shed 5 bases, with 17 bases lying between them. As DNA, the CDR3 is TGTGCCAGCAGCCTCACCGGGACAAAACACAATGAGCAGTTCTTC. Translating gives CASSLTGTKHNEQFF.

This clone was recorded a few times. The J gene is TRBJ1-4, the V gene TRBV5-1, with D possibly being TRBD1 (5 bases). V was trimmed by 2 bases and J by 5 bases, leaving 13 bases between them. Per germline, CDR1 SGHRS and CDR2 YFSETQ. CDR3 length: 15 amino acids. The CDR3 region is CASSFNGGSNEKLFF. CDR3 sequence (DNA): TGCGCCAGCAGCTTCAACGGGGGGTCCAATGAAAAACTGTTTTTT.

This clone turned up a few times. The chain is built from TRBV29-1 and TRBJ1-1; possibly TRBD1 for D (5 bases). Per germline, CDR1 SQVTM and CDR2 ANQGSEA. The germline V and J ends were trimmed by 2 bases and 5 bases, with 12 bases remaining between them. This CDR3 spans 13 amino acids. The CDR3 protein is CSVERQGGTEAFF. The CDR3 DNA is TGCAGCGTTGAAAGGCAGGGTGGAACTGAAGCTTTCTTT.

The chain joins TRBV6-1 to TRBJ1-5, with D possibly TRBD1 on 6 matching bases. Germline CDR1 MNHNS, CDR2 SASEGT. Trimming pared 10 bases from V and 6 bases from J, leaving 19 bases between. This CDR3 is 14 amino acids long. The CDR3 coding sequence is TGTGCCACCGCCACAGGGTCGGGCTTTCAGCCCCAGCATTTT. This sequence encodes CATATGSGFQPQHF.